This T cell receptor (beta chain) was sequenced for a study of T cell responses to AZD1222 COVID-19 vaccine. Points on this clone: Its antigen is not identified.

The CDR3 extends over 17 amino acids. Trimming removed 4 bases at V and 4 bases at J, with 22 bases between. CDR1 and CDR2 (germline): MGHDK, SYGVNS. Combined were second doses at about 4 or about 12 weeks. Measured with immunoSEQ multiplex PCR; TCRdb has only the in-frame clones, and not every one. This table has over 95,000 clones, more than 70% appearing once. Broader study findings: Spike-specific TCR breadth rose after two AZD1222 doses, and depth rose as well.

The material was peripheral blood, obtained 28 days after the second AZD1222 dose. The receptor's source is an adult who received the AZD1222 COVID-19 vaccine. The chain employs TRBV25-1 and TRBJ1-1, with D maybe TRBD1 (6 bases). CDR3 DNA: TGTGCCAGCAGTGGGCCTTGGAGACCGGGGGGCGGCACTGAAGCTTTCTTT. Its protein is CASSGPWRPGGGTEAFF. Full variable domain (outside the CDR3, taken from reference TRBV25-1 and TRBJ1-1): EADIYQTPRYLVIGTGKKITLECSQTMGHDKMYWYQQDPGMELHLIHYSYGVNSTEKGDLSSESTVSRIRTEHFPLTLESARPSHTSQYLCASSGPWRPGGGTEAFFGQGTRLTVV.